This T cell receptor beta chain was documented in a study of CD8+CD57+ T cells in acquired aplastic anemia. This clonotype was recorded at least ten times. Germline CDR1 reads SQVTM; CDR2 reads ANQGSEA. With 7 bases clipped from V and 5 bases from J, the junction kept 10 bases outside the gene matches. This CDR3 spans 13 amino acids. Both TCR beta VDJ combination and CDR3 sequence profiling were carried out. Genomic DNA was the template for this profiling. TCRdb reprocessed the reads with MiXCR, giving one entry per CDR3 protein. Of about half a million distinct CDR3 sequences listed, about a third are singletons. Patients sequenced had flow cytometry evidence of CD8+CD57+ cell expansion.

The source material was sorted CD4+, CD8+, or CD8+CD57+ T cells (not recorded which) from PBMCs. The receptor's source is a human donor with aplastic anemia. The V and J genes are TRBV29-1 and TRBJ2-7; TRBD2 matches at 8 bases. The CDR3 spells CSARAGVANEQYF. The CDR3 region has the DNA TGCAGCGCCCGAGCGGGAGTGGCGAACGAGCAGTACTTC.